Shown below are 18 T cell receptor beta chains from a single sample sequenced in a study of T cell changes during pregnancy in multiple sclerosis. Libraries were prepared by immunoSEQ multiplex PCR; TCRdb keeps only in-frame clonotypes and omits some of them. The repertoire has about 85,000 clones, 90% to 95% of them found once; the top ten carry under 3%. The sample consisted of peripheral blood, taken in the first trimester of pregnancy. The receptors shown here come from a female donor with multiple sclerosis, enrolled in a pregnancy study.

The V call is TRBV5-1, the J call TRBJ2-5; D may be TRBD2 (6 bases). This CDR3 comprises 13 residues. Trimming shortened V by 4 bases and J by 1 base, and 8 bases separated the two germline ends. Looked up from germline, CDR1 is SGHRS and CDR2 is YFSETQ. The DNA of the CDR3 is TGCGCCAGCAGCCGGGGACTCCAAGAGACCCAGTACTTC. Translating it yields CASSRGLQETQYF.

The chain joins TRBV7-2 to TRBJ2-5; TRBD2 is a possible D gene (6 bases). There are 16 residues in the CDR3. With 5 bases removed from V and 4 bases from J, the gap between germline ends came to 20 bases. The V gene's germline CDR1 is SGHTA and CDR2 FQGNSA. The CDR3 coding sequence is TGTGCCAGCAGCAAAGCGCGGGGCTTAGGAAGAGAGACCCAGTACTTC. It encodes CASSKARGLGRETQYF.

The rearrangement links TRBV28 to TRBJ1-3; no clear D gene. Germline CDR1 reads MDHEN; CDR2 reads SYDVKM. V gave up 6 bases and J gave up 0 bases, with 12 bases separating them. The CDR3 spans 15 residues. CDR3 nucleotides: TGTGCCAGCAGGTCAAGACACAGCTCTGGAAACACCATATATTTT. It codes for CASRSRHSSGNTIYF.

The CDR3 DNA reads as TGTGCCAGCAGTGAAGCGCCCTACCGGGATGGCTACACCTTC. Translated, it gives CASSEAPYRDGYTF. The chain combines TRBV2 with TRBJ1-2; D remains ambiguous. The CDR3 length is 14 residues. Germline CDR1 SNHLY, CDR2 FYNNEI. V was shortened by 0 bases and J by 6 bases, with 11 bases between the two germline ends. Variable domain in full (rest from reference TRBV2 and TRBJ1-2): EPEVTQTPSHQVTQMGQEVILRCVPISNHLYFYWYRQILGQKVEFLVSFYNNEISEKSEIFDDQFSVERPDGSNFTLKIRSTKLEDSAMYFCASSEAPYRDGYTFGSGTRLTVV.

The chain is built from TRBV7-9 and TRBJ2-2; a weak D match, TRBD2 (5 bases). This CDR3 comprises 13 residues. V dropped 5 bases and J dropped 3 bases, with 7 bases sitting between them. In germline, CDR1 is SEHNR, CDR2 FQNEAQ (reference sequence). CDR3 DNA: TGTGCCAGCAGCCGGGGTGACACCGGGGAGCTGTTTTTT. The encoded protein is CASSRGDTGELFF.

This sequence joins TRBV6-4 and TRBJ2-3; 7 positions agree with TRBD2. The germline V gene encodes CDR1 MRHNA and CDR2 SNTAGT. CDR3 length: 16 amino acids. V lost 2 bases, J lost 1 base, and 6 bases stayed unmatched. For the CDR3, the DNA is TGTGCCAGCAGTGACAGGAGCGGGACGGGCACAGATACGCAGTATTTT. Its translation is CASSDRSGTGTDTQYF.

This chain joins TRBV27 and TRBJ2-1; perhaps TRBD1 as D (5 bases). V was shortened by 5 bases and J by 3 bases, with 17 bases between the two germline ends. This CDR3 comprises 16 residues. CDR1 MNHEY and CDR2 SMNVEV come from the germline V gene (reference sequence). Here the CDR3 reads CASSGSTATDYNEQFF. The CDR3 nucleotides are TGTGCCAGCAGTGGTTCAACGGCGACAGACTACAATGAGCAGTTCTTC.

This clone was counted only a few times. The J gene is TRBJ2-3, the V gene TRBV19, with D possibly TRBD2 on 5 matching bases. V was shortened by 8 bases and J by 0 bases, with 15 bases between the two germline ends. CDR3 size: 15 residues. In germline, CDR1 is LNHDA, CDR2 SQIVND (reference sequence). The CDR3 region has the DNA TGTGCCAGTGCGAGGGCAGGTTGGAGCACAGATACGCAGTATTTT. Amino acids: CASARAGWSTDTQYF. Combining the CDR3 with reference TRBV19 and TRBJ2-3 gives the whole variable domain DGGITQSPKYLFRKEGQNVTLSCEQNLNHDAMYWYRQDPGQGLRLIYYSQIVNDFQKGDIAEGYSVSREKKESFPLTVTSAQKNPTAFYLCASARAGWSTDTQYFGPGTRLTVL.

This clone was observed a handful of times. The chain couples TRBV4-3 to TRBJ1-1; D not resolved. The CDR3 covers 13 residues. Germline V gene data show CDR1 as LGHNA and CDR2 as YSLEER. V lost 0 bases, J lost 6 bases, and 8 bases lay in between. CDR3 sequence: CASSQDTQAEAFF. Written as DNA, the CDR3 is TGCGCCAGCAGCCAAGATACCCAGGCTGAAGCTTTCTTT.

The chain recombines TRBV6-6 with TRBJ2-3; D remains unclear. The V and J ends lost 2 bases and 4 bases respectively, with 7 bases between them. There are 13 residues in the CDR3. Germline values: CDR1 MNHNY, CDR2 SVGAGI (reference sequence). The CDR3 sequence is CASSYRLPDTQYF. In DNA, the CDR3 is TGTGCCAGCAGTTACCGACTCCCAGATACGCAGTATTTT.

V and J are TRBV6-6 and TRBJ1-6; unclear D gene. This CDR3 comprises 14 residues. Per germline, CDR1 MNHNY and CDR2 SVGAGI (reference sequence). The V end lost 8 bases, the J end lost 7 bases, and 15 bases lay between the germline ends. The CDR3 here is CASAGGMGNSPLHF. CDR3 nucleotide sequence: TGTGCCAGCGCCGGCGGGATGGGCAATTCACCCCTCCACTTT.

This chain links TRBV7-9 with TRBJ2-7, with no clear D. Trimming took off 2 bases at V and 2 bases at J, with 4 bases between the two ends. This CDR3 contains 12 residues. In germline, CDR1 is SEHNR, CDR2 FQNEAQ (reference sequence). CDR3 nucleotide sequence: TGTGCCAGCAGCTTAAGCGCCTACGAGCAGTACTTC. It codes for CASSLSAYEQYF.

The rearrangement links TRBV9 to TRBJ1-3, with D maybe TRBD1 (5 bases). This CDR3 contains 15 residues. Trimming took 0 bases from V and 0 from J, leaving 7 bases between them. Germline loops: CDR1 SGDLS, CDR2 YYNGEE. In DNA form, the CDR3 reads TGTGCCAGCAGCGTAGGGGACTCCTCTGGAAACACCATATATTTT. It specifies CASSVGDSSGNTIYF.

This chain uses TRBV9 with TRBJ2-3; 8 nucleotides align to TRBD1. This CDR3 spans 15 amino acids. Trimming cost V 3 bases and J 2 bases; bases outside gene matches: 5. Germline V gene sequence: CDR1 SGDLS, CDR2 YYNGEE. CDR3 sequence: CASSATGVPTDTQYF. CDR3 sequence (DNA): TGTGCCAGCAGCGCGACAGGGGTACCCACAGATACGCAGTATTTT.

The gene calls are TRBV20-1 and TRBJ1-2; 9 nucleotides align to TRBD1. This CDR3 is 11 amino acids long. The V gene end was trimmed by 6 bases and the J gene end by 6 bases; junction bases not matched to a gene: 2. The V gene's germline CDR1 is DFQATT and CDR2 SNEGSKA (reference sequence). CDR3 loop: CSARQGDGYTF. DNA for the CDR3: TGCAGTGCCAGACAGGGGGATGGCTACACCTTC.

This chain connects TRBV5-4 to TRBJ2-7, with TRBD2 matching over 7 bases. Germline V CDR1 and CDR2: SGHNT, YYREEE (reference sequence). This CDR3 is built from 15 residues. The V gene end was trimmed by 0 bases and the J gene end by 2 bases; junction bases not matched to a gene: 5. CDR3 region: CASSLAGGSTYEQYF. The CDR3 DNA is TGTGCCAGCAGCTTGGCCGGGGGGTCTACCTACGAGCAGTACTTC.

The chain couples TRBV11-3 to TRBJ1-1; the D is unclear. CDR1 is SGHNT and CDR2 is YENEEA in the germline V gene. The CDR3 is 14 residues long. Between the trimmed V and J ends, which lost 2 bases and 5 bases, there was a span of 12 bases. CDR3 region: CASSLIEGDTEAFF. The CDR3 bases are TGTGCCAGCAGCTTAATCGAGGGAGATACTGAAGCTTTCTTT.

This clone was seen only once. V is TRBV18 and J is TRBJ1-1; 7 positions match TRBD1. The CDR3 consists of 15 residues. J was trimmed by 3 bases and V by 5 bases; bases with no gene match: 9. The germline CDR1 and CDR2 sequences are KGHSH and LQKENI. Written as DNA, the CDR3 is TGTGCCAGCTCATCCGGGACAGTACCCTACACTGAAGCTTTCTTT. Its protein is CASSSGTVPYTEAFF.